This TCR beta chain was captured in a study of OX40 agonist ivuxolimab in advanced cancers. The assay was immunoSEQ multiplex PCR, and TCRdb's table has in-frame clones only and misses some. The sample has more than 65,000 clones; roughly 80% are singletons. The CDR3 extends over 16 amino acids. Looked up from germline, CDR1 is SGDLS and CDR2 is YYNGEE. V was clipped by 0 bases and J by 1 base, with 13 bases between them. The sample here was CD4+ or CD8+ T cells sorted from blood, taken in a trial of the OX40 agonist ivuxolimab. This TCR came from an adult with an advanced solid tumor such as melanoma, head and neck, liver or kidney cancer. The chain recombines TRBV9 with TRBJ1-1; tentatively, D is TRBD1 (6 bases). DNA for the CDR3: TGTGCCAGCAGCGTAGGAGGGACATCGGGGAACACTGAAGCTTTCTTT. Protein sequence: CASSVGGTSGNTEAFF.